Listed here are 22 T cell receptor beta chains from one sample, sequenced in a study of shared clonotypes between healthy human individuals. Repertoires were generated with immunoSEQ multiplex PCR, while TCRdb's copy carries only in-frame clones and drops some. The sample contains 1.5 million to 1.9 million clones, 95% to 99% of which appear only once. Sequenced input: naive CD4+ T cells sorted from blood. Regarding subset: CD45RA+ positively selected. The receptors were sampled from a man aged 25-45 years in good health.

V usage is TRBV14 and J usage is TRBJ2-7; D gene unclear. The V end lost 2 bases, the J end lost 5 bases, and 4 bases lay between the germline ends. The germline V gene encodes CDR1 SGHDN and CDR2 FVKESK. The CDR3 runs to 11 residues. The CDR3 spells CASSQTHEQYF. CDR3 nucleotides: TGTGCCAGCAGCCAAACCCACGAGCAGTACTTC.

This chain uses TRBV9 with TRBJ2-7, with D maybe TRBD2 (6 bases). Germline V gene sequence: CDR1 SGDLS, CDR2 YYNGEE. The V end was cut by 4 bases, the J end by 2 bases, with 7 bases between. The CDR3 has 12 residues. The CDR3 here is CASSRTTYEQYF. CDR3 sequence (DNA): TGTGCCAGCAGCCGGACTACCTACGAGCAGTACTTC.

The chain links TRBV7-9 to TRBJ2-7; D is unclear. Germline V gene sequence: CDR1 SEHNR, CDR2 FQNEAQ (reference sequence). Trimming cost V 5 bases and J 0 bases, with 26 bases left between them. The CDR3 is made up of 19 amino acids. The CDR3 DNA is TGTGCCAGCAGCCATCCCGCCATTTCCAAGACACGAAGCTCCTACGAGCAGTACTTC. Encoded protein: CASSHPAISKTRSSYEQYF.

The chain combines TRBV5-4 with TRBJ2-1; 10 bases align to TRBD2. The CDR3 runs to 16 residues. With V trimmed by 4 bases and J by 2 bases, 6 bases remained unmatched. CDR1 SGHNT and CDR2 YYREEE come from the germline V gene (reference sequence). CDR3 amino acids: CASSQDLAGAYNEQFF. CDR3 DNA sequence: TGTGCCAGCAGCCAAGATCTAGCGGGGGCCTACAATGAGCAGTTCTTC.

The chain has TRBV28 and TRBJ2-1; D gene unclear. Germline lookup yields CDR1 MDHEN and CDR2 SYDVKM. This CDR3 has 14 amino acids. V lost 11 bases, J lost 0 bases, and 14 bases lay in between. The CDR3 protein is CAGRRASSYNEQFF. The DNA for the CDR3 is TGTGCCGGCCGTAGGGCGAGCTCCTACAATGAGCAGTTCTTC.

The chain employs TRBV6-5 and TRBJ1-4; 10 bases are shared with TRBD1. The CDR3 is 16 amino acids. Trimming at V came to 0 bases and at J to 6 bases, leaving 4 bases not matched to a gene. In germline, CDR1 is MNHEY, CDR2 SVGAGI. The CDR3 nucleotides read TGTGCCAGCAGTTACTCCCGGGGGACAGGGGATGAAAAACTGTTTTTT. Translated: CASSYSRGTGDEKLFF.

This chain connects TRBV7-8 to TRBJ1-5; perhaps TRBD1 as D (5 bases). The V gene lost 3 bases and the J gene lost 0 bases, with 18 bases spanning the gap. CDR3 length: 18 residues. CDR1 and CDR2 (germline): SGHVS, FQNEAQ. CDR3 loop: CASSLFGRGGYSNQPQHF. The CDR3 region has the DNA TGTGCCAGCAGCTTGTTTGGGCGCGGGGGATATAGCAATCAGCCCCAGCATTTT. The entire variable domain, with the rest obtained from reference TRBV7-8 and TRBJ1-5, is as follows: GAGVSQSPRYKVAKRGQDVALRCDPISGHVSLFWYQQALGQGPEFLTYFQNEAQLDKSGLPSDRFFAERPEGSVSTLKIQRTQQEDSAVYLCASSLFGRGGYSNQPQHFGDGTRLSIL.

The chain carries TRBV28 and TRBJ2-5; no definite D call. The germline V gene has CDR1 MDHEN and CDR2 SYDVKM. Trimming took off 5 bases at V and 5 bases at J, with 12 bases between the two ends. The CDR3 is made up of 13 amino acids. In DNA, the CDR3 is TGTGCCAGCAGTGGCACTCCGGGCGAGACCCAGTACTTC. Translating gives CASSGTPGETQYF.

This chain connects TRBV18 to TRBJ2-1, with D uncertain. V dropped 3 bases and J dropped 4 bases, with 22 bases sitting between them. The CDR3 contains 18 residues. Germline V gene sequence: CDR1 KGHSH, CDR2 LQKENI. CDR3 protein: CASSPLYGSGVGYNEQFF. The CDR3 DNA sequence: TGTGCCAGCTCACCTCTTTATGGCTCTGGGGTTGGTTACAATGAGCAGTTCTTC.

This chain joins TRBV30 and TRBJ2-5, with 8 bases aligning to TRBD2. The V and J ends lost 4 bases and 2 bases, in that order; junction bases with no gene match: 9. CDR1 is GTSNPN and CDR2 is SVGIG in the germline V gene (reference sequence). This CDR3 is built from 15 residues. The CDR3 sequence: CAWNPGLGGQETQYF. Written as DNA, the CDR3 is TGTGCCTGGAACCCGGGACTAGGTGGACAAGAGACCCAGTACTTC.

CDR3 residues: CSVRQDLAKNIQYF. Written as DNA, the CDR3 is TGCAGCGTGCGACAGGACCTAGCCAAAAACATTCAGTACTTC. The chain couples TRBV29-1 to TRBJ2-4, with D possibly TRBD1 on 6 matching bases. Trimming took off 6 bases at V and 0 bases at J, with 12 bases between the two ends. Germline loops: CDR1 SQVTM, CDR2 ANQGSEA. This CDR3 comprises 14 residues.

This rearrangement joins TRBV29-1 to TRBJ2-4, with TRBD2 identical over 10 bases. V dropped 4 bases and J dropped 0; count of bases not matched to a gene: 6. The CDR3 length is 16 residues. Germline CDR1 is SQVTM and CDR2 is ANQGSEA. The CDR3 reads CSVAGLADLAKNIQYF. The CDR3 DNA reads TGCAGCGTTGCAGGACTAGCGGATCTAGCCAAAAACATTCAGTACTTC.

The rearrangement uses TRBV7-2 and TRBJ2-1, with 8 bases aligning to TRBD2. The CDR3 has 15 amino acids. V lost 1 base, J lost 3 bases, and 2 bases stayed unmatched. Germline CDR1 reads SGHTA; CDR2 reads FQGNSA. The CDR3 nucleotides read TGTGCCAGCAGCTTAGACGGGAGGGACTACAATGAGCAGTTCTTC. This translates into CASSLDGRDYNEQFF. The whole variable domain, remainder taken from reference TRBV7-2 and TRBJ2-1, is GAGVSQSPSNKVTEKGKDVELRCDPISGHTALYWYRQSLGQGLEFLIYFQGNSAPDKSGLPSDRFSAERTGGSVSTLTIQRTQQEDSAVYLCASSLDGRDYNEQFFGPGTRLTVL.

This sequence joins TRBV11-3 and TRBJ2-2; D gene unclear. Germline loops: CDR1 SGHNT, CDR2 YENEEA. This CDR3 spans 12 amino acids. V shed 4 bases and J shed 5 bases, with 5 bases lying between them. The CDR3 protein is CASSSETGELFF. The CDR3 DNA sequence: TGTGCCAGCAGCTCCGAGACCGGGGAGCTGTTTTTT. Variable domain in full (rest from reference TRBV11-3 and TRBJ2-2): EAGVVQSPRYKIIEKKQPVAFWCNPISGHNTLYWYLQNLGQGPELLIRYENEEAVDDSQLPKDRFSAERLKGVDSTLKIQPAELGDSAVYLCASSSETGELFFGEGSRLTVL.

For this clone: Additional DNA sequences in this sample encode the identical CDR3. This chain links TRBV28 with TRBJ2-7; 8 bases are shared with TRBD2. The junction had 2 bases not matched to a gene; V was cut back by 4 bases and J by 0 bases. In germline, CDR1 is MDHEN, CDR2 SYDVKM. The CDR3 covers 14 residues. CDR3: CASSSSGSSYEQYF. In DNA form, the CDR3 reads TGTGCCAGCAGTTCCAGCGGGAGCTCCTACGAGCAGTACTTC.

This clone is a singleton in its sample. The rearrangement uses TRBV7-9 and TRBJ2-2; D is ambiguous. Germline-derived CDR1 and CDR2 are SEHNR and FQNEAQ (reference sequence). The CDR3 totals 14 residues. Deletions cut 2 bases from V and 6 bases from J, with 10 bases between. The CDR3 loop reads CASSLLEKAGELFF. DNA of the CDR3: TGTGCCAGCAGCTTATTGGAAAAGGCCGGGGAGCTGTTTTTT.

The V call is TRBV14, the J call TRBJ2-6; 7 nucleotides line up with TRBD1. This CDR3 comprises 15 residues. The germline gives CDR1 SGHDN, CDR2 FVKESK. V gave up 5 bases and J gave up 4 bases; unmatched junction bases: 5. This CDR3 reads CASSKTGVGANVLTF. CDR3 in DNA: TGTGCCAGCAGCAAAACAGGGGTCGGGGCCAACGTCCTGACTTTC.

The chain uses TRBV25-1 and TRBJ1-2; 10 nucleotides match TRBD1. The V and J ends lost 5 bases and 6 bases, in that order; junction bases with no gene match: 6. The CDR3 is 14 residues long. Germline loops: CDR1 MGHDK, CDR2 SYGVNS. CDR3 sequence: CASSPWGQGNGYTF. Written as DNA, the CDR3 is TGTGCCAGCAGTCCCTGGGGACAGGGGAATGGCTACACCTTC.

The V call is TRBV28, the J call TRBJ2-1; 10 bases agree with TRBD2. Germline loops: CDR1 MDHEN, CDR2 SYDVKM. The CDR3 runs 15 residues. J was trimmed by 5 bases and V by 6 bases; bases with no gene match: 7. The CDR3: CASSSSGRFNNEQFF. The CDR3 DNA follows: TGTGCCAGCAGCTCTAGCGGGAGATTCAACAATGAGCAGTTCTTC.

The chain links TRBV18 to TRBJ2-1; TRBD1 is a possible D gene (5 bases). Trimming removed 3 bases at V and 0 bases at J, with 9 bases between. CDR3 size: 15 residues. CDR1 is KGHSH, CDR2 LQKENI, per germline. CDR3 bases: TGTGCCAGCTCACCCGACAGAGCCTCCTACAATGAGCAGTTCTTC. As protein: CASSPDRASYNEQFF.

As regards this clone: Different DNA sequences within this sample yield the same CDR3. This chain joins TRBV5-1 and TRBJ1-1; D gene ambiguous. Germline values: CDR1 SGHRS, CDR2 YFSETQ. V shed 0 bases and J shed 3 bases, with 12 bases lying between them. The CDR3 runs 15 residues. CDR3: CASSLVTGVDTEAFF. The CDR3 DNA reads TGCGCCAGCAGCTTGGTAACTGGGGTGGACACTGAAGCTTTCTTT.

The CDR3 loop is CASSQASGAYNEQFF. The CDR3 DNA follows: TGTGCCAGCAGCCAGGCTAGCGGGGCGTACAATGAGCAGTTCTTC. V and J are TRBV4-2 and TRBJ2-1, with TRBD2 matching over 9 bases. Germline CDR1 and CDR2: LGHNA and YNFKEQ. The CDR3 is 15 amino acids. V shed 3 bases, J shed 4 bases, and the junction held 4 bases outside the gene matches.